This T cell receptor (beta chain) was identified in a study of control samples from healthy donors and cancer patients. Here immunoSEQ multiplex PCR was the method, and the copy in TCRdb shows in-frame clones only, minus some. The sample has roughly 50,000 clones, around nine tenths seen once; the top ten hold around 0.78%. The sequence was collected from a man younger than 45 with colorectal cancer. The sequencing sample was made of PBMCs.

The DNA for the CDR3 is TGCGCCAGCAGCTTCACTACGGTCTCCGGCTACACCTTC. Residues: CASSFTTVSGYTF. The chain carries TRBV5-1 and TRBJ1-2; D is undetermined. The ends were cut back, 2 bases at V and 8 bases at J, with 13 bases in the middle. Germline V gene sequence: CDR1 SGHRS, CDR2 YFSETQ. This CDR3 spans 13 amino acids. The full variable domain, completed using reference TRBV5-1 and TRBJ1-2, is KAGVTQTPRYLIKTRGQQVTLSCSPISGHRSVSWYQQTPGQGLQFLFEYFSETQRNKGNFPGRFSGRQFSNSRSEMNVSTLELGDSALYLCASSFTTVSGYTFGSGTRLTVV.